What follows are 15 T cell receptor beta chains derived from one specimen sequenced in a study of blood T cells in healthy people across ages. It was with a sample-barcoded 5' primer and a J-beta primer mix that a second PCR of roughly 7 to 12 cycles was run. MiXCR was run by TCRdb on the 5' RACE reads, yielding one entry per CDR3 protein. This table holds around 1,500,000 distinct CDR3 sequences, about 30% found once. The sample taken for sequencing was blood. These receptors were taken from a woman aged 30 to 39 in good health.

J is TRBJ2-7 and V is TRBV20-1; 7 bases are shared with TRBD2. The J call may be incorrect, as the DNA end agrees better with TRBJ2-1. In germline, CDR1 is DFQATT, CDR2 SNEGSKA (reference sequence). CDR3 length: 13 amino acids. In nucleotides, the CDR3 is TGCAGTGCACCGGGGGGACTCTCCTACGAGCAGTTCTTC. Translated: CSAPGGLSYEQFF.

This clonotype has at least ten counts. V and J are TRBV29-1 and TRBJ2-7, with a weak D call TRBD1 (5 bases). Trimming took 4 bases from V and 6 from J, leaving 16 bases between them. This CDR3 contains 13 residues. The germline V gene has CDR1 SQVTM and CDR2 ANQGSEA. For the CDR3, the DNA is TGCAGCGTTGTATCACAGGTAGTCTCCGAGCAGTACTTC. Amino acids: CSVVSQVVSEQYF.

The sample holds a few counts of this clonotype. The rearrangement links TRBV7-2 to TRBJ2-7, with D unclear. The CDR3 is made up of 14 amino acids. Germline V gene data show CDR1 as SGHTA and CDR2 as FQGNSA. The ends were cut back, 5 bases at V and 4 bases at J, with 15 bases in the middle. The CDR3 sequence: CASSPPTLWYEQYF. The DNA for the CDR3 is TGTGCCAGCAGCCCGCCGACTTTATGGTACGAGCAGTACTTC.

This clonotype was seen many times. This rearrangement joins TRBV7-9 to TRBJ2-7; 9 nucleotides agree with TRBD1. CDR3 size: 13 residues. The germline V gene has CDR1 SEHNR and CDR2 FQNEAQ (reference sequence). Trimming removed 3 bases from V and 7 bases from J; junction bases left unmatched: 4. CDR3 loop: CASSLGQGWEQYF. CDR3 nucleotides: TGTGCCAGCAGCTTGGGACAGGGTTGGGAGCAGTACTTC.

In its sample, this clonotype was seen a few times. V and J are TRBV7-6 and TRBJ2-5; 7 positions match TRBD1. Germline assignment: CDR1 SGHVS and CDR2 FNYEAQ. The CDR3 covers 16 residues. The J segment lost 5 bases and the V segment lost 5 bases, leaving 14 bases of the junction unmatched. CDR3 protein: CASSPDGQGVMETQYF. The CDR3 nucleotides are TGTGCCAGCAGCCCGGACGGCCAGGGGGTTATGGAGACCCAGTACTTC.

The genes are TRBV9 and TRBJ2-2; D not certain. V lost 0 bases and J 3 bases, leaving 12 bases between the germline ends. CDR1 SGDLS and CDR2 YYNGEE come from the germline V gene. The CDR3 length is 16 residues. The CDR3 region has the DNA TGTGCCAGCAGCGTAGGTCCGGATTTATACACCGGGGAGCTGTTTTTT. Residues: CASSVGPDLYTGELFF.

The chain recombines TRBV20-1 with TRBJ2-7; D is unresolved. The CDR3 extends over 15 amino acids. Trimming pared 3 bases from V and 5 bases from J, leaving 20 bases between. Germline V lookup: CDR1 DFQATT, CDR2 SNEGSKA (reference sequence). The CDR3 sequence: CSARGPGRLMDEQYF. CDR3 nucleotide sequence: TGCAGTGCTAGGGGTCCCGGTCGCCTGATGGACGAGCAGTACTTC.

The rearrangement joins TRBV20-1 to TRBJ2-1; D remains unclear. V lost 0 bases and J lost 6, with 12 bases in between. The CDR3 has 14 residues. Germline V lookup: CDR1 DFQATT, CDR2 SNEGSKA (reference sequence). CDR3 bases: TGCAGTGCTAGAGATCGGTCCGGTTTCAATGAGCAGTTCTTC. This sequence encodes CSARDRSGFNEQFF.

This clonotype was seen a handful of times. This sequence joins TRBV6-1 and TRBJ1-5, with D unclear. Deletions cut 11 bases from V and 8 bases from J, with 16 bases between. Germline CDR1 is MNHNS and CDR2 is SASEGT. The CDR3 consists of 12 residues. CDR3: CACQKGLEPQHF. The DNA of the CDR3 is TGTGCCTGCCAGAAAGGGCTGGAGCCCCAGCATTTT.

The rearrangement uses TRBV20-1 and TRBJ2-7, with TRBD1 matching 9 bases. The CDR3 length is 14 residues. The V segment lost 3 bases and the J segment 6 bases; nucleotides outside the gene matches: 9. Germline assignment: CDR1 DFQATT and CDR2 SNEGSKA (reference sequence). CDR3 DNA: TGCAGTGCTAGTGGAGACAGGGGGTCCGCCGAGCAGTACTTC. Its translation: CSASGDRGSAEQYF.

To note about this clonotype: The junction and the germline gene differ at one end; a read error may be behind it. CDR3 nucleotides: TGTGCCTGCAGCGTAGCCCGGACAGGGACTGAGACCCAGTACTTC. It specifies CACSVARTGTETQYF. The chain couples TRBV9 to TRBJ2-5, with 8 bases fitting TRBD1. Germline CDR1 reads SGDLS; CDR2 reads YYNGEE. The CDR3 sequence is 15 residues long.

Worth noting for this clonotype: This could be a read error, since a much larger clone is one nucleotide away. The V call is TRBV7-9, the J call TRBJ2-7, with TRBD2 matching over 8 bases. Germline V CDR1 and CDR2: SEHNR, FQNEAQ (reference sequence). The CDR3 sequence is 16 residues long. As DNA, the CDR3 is TGTGTCAGCAGCTCTACGAACAGCGGGGGTTCCTACGAGCAGTACTTC. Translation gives CVSSSTNSGGSYEQYF.

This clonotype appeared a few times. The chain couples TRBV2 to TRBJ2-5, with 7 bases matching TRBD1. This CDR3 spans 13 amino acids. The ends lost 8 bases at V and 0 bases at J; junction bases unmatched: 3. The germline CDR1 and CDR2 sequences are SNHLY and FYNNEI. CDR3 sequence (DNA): TGTGCCAGCGGTCAGGGGGACCAAGAGACCCAGTACTTC. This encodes CASGQGDQETQYF.

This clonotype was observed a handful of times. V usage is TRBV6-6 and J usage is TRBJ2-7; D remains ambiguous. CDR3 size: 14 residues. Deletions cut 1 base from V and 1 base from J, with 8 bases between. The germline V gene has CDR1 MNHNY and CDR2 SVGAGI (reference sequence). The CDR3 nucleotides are TGTGCCAGCAGTTACTTGAGTCAATCCTACGAGCAGTACTTC. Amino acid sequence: CASSYLSQSYEQYF.

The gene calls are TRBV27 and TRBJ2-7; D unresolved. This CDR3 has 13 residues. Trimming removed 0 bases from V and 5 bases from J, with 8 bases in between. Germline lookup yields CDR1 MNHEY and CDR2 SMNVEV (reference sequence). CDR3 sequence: CASSLSRDHEQYF. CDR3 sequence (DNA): TGTGCCAGCAGTTTATCCCGAGACCACGAGCAGTACTTC.